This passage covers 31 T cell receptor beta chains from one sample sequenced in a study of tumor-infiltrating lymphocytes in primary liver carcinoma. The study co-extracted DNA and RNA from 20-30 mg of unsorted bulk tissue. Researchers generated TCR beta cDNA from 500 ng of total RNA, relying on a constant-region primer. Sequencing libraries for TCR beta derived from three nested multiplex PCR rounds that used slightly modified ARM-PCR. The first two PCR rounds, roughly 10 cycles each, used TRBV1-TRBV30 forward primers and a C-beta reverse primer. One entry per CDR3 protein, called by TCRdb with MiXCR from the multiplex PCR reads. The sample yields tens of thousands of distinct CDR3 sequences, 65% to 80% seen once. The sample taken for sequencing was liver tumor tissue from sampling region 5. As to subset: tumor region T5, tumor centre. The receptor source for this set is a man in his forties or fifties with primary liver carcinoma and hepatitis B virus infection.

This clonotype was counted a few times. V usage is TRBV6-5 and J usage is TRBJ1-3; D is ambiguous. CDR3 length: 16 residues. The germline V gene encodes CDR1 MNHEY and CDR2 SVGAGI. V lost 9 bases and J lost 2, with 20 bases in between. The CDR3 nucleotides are TGTGCCAGTAGCCTCTCATTTTGGAGCCCTGGAAACACCATATATTTT. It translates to CASSLSFWSPGNTIYF.

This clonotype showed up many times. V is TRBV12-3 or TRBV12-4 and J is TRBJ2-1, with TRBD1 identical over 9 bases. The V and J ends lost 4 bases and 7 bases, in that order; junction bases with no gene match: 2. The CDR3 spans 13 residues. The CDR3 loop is CASSSTGGNEQFF. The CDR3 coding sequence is TGTGCCAGCAGTTCGACAGGGGGGAATGAGCAGTTCTTC.

The chain's CDR3 is CSASLGGGLEKLFF. The DNA for the CDR3 is TGCAGTGCTAGTCTAGGGGGAGGTTTGGAAAAACTGTTTTTT. The chain joins TRBV20-1 to TRBJ1-4; a weak D match, TRBD1 (6 bases). The germline CDR1 and CDR2 sequences are DFQATT and SNEGSKA (reference sequence). The CDR3 is 14 amino acids. Trimming took 3 bases from V and 8 from J, leaving 16 bases between them.

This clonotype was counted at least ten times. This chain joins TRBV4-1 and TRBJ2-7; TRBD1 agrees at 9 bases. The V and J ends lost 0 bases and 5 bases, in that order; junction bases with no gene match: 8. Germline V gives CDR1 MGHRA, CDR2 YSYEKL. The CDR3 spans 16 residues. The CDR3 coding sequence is TGCGCCAGCAGCCAAGATCTCCATGGGACAGGGAACGAGCAGTACTTC. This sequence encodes CASSQDLHGTGNEQYF.

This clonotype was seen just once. The CDR3 bases are TGTGGTAGCAGTTTACAGGGAAACACCATATATTTT. This sequence encodes CGSSLQGNTIYF. The chain recombines TRBV12-3 or TRBV12-4 with TRBJ1-3, with D hard to call. This CDR3 has 12 amino acids.

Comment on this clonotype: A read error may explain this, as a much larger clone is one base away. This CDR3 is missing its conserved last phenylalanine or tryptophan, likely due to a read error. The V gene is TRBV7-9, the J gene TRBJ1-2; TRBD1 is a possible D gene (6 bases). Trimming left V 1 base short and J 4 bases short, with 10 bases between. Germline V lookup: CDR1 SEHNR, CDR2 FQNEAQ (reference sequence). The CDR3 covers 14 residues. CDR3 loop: CASSLGGQPYGYTS. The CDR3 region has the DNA TGTGCCAGCAGCTTAGGCGGACAGCCCTATGGCTACACCTCC.

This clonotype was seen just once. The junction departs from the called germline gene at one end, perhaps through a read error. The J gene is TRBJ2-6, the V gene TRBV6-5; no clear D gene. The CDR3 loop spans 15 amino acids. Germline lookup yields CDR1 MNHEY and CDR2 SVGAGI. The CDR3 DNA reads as TGTGCCAGCACCAACCGTCGCCCTGGGCCCAACGTCCTGACTTTC. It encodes CASTNRRPGPNVLTF.

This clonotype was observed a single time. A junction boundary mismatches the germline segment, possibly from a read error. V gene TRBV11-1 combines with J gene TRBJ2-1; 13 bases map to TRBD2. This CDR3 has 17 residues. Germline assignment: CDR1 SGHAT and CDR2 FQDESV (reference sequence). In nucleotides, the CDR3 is TGTGCCAGCAGCCTAGGACTAGCGGGAGAAGTTGACAATAAGCAGTTGTTC. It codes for CASSLGLAGEVDNKQLF.

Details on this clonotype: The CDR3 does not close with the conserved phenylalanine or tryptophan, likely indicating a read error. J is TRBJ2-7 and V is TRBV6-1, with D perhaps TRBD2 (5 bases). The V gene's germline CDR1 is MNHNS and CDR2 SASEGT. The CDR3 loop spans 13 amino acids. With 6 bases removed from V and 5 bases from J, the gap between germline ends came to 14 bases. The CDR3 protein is CASRDADGDEQYS. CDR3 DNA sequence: TGTGCCAGCAGGGACGCTGACGGGGACGAGCAGTACTCC.

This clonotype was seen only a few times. The chain's CDR3 is CASSSPLATFGSEQYF. CDR3 nucleotides: TGTGCCAGCAGTTCCCCCTTGGCTACCTTCGGCTCCGAGCAGTACTTC. The V call is TRBV28, the J call TRBJ2-7; D unclear. The CDR3 is made up of 16 amino acids. Trimming left V 4 bases short and J 6 bases short, with 22 bases between. Germline CDR1 MDHEN, CDR2 SYDVKM.

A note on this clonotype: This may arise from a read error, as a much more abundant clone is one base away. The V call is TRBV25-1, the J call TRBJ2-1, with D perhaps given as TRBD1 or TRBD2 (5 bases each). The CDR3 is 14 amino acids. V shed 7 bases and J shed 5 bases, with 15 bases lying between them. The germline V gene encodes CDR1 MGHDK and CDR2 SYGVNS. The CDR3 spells CASTSGQDDNEQFF. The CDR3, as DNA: TGTGCCAGCACTTCGGGGCAGGACGACAATGAGCAGTTCTTC.

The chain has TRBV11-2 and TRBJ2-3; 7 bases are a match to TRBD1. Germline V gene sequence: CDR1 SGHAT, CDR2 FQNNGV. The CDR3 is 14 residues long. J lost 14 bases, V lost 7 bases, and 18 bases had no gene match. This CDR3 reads CASNFRDSTDTVYF. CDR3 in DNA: TGTGCCAGCAACTTTCGGGACAGCACAGATACGGTGTATTTT.

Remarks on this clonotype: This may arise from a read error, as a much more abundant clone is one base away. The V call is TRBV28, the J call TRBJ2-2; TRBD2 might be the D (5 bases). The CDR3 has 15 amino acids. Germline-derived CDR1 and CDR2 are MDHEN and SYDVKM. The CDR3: CASSLITRDTGEPFF. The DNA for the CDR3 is TGTGCCAGCAGTTTAATTACTAGAGACACCGGGGAGCCGTTTTTT.

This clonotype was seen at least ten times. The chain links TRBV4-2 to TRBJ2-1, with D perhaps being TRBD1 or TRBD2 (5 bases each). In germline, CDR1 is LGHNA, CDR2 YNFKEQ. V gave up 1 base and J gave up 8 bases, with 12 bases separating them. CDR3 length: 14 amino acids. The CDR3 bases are TGTGCCAGCAGCCAAGCGGGACCCGATGATGAGCAGTTCTTC. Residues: CASSQAGPDDEQFF.

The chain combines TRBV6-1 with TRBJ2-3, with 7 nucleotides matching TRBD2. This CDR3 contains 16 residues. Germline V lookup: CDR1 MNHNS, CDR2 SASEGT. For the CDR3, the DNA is TGTGTCGGCAGTCAGTTAGCGGGTTTAACCACAGATACGCAGTATTTT. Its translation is CVGSQLAGLTTDTQYF.

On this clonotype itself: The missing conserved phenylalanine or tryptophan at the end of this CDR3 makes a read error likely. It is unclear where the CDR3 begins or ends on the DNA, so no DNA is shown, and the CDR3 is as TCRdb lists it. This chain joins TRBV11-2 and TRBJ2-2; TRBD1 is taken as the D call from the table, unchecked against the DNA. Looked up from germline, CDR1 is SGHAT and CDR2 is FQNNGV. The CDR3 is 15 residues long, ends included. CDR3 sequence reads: CASSLVGRGTGELFI.

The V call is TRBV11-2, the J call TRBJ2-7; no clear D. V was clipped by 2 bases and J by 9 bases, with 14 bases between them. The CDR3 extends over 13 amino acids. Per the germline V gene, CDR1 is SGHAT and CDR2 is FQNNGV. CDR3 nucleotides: TGTGCCAGCAGCTTAAGTGTACCAGCGTCGCAGTACTTC. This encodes CASSLSVPASQYF.

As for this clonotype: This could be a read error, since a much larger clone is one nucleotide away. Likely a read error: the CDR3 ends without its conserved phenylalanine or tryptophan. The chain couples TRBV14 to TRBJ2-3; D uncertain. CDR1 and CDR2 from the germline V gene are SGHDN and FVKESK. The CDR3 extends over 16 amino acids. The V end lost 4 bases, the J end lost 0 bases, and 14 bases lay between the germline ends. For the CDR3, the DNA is TGTGCCAGCAGCCCAGGTCAGAAAACTAGCACAGATACGCAGTATTCT. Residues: CASSPGQKTSTDTQYS.

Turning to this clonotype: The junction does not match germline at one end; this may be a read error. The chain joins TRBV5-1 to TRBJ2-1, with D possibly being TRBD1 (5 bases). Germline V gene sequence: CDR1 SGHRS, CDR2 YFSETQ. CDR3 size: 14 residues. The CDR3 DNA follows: TGCGCCGGCAGTTCATCAGGGATGGGCAATGAGCAGTTCTTC. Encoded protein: CAGSSSGMGNEQFF.

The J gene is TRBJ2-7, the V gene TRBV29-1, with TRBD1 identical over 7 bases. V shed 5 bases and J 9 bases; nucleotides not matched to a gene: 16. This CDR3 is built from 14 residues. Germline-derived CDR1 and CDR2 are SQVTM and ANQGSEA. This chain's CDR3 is CSVITGDSPYRQYF. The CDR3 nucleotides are TGCAGCGTTATAACAGGGGACAGCCCCTACAGGCAGTACTTC.

This chain's CDR3 is CASSLVSGGSWQETQYF. Written as DNA, the CDR3 is TGTGCCAGCAGCTTAGTTAGTGGGGGCAGTTGGCAAGAGACCCAGTACTTC. V and J are TRBV11-2 and TRBJ2-5; tentatively, D is TRBD1 (6 bases). Germline V gene lookup returns CDR1 SGHAT and CDR2 FQNNGV. The CDR3 is 17 residues long. V was trimmed by 1 base and J by 2 bases, leaving 17 bases between them.

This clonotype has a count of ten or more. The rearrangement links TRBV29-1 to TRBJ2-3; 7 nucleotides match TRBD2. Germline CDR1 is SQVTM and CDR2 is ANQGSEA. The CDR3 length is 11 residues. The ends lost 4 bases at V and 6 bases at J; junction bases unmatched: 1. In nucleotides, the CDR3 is TGCAGCGTTGCCGGGGGGGATACGCAGTATTTT. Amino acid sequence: CSVAGGDTQYF.

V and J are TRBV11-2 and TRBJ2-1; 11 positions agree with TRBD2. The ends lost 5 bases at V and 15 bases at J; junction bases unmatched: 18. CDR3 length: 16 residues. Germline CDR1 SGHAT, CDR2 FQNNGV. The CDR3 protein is CASSHSSISGRGDGFF. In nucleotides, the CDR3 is TGTGCCAGCAGCCACTCTTCGATTAGCGGGAGGGGAGACGGGTTCTTC. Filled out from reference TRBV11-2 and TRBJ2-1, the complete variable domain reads EAGVAQSPRYKIIEKRQSVAFWCNPISGHATLYWYQQILGQGPKLLIQFQNNGVVDDSQLPKDRFSAERLKGVDSTLKIQPAKLEDSAVYLCASSHSSISGRGDGFFGPGTRLTVL.

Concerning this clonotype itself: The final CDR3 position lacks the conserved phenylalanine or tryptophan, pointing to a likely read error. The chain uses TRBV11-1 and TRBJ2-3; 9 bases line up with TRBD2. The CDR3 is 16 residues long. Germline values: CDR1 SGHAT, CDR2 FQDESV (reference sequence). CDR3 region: CAGSKGLAVSTDTQYI. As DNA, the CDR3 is TGTGCCGGCAGCAAGGGACTAGCAGTTAGCACAGATACGCAGTATATT.

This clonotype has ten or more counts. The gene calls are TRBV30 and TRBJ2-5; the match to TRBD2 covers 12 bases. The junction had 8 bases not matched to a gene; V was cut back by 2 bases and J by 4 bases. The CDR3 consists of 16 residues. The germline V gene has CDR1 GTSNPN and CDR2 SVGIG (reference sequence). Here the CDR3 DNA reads TGTGCCTGGAGTCCCCCGGGACTAGCGGGTGGAGAGACCCAGTACTTC. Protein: CAWSPPGLAGGETQYF.

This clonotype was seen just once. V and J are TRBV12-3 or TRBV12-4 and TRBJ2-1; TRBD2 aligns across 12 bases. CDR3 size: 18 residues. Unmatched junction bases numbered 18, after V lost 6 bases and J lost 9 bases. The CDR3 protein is CASSGLAGRPRRLLEQFF. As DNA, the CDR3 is TGTGCCAGCAGCGGACTAGCGGGAAGGCCGAGGCGTCTTCTTGAGCAGTTCTTC.

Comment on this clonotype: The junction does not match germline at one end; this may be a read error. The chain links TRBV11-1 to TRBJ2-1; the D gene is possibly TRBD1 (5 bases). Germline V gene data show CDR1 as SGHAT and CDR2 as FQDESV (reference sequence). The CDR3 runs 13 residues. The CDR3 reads CASGLGRVNEQFF. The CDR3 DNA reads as TGTGCCAGCGGCTTAGGCAGGGTAAATGAGCAGTTCTTC.

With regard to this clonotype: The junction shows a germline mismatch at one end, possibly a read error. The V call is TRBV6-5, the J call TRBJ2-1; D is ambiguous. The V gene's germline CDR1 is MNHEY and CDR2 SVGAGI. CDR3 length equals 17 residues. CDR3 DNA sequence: TGTGCCAGCACTTACTTGCGCGAAGGTGACTCCTACAATAAGCAGTTCTTC. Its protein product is CASTYLREGDSYNKQFF.

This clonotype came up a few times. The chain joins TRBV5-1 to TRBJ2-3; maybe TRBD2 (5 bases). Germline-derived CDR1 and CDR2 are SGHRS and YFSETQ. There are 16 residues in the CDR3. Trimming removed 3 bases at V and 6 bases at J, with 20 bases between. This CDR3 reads CASSYELEGTHDTQYF. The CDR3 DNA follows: TGCGCCAGCAGCTACGAACTCGAGGGCACGCATGATACGCAGTATTTT.

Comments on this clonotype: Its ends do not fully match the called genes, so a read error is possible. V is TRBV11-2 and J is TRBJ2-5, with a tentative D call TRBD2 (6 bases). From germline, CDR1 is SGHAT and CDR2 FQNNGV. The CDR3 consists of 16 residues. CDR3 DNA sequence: TGTACCAGCAGATCCCGGGACTCGGCCCATCGAGAGACCCAGTGTTTC. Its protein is CTSRSRDSAHRETQCF.

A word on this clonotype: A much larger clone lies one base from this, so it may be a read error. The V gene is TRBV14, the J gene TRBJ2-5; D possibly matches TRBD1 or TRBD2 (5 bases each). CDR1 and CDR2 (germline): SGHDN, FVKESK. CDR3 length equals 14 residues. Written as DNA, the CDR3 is TGTGCCAGCAGCCAAGATCACCCGATTGGGACCCGGTACTTC. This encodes CASSQDHPIGTRYF.